The subject of this entry is one T cell receptor beta chain. Antigen unknown. The entry originates in a study of post-analysis software for immune sequencing data. About the research overall: Relapsing-remitting, secondary progressive and progressive-relapsing multiple sclerosis were all included among the disease courses.

cDNA libraries of TCR beta carried unique molecular identifiers. Each sample of roughly 0.9 to 10 million input T cells yielded roughly 0.5 million cDNA molecules, so each molecule approximated one T cell. TCRdb reprocessed the PCR reads via MiXCR and lists one record per CDR3 protein. The data contain 150,000 to 200,000 distinct CDR3 sequences, 30% to 45% of them singletons. Between the trimmed V and J ends, which lost 7 bases and 6 bases, there was a span of 13 bases. The CDR3 consists of 12 residues. The germline V gene has CDR1 MNHEY and CDR2 SMNVEV (reference sequence). Study-level points and caveats: Patients showed TRBV5-6, TRBV5-1 and TRBV20-1 among 4 or 5 TRBV segments more frequent than in controls. By F measure, strong co-clustering occurred among samples prepared in the same batch.

This TCR derives from a girl between 10 and 17 years old with multiple sclerosis. The chain carries TRBV27 and TRBJ2-7, with D maybe TRBD2 (5 bases). Material: blood, obtained after autologous hematopoietic stem cell transplantation. CDR3 DNA sequence: TGTGCCAGCATGGGCGAGCGGAGCGAGCAGTACTTC. As protein: CASMGERSEQYF.